Listed below are T cell receptor beta chains from one sample, sequenced in a study of T-cell memory formation after mild COVID-19. TCRdb fed the 5' RACE reads into MiXCR, producing one record per CDR3 protein. The sample holds hundreds of thousands of distinct CDR3 sequences, around 21% seen once. The sequenced material came from PBMCs or a T cell subset sorted from them (not recorded which). The receptors come from an adult woman who had mild COVID-19 (a few samples of this study predate the infection). Cell type and time point are not known. Both conserved end residues are part of each CDR3. A D gene is named only where the DNA matches it firmly. The size entry is marked missing in some rows and otherwise reads once, few, many or a size class.

TRBJ2-5 - TRBV11-1 TRBD2 TGTGCCAGCAGCTTAAGGGGACTAGCGGGCGAGACCCAGTACTTC CASSLRGLAGETQYF
TRBJ1-2 - TRBV20-1 TRBD1 TGCAGTGCCGAGGACAGGGGTAAAAGGGTCAATGGCTACACCTTC CSAEDRGKRVNGYTF
TRBJ2-7 few TRBV24-1 - TGTGCCACCCGGTCGGGGGCGGGTGAGCAGTACTTC CATRSGAGEQYF
TRBJ1-5 - TRBV5-1 - TGCGCCAGCAGCTTGGGGGGGATGTATAGCAATCAGCCCCAGCATTTT CASSLGGMYSNQPQHF
TRBJ2-7 - TRBV7-9 TRBD1 TGTGCCAGCAGCTTGACAGGGGACAACTCCTACGAGCAGTACTTC CASSLTGDNSYEQYF
TRBJ2-1 - TRBV5-1 - TGCGCCAGCAGCAGAACTGGGGTCAGGAATGAGCAGTTCTTC CASSRTGVRNEQFF
TRBJ2-5 few TRBV7-2 TRBD2 TGTGCCAGTAGAGAGCTAGCGGATAAAGAGACCCAGTACTTC CASRELADKETQYF
TRBJ2-7 - TRBV24-1 TRBD1 TGTGCCACCAGTGATTCCCCGGGACAGGGTTTCTCCTACGAGCAGTACTTC CATSDSPGQGFSYEQYF
TRBJ2-7 - TRBV29-1 TRBD1 TGCAGCGTTGAAGATACGGGACAGGGAATCACGGCCTACGAGCAGTACTTC CSVEDTGQGITAYEQYF
TRBJ2-1 - TRBV6-2/TRBV6-3 - TGTGCCAGCAGTTACGCACAGGGAATGTGGAACAATGAGCAGTTCTTC CASSYAQGMWNNEQFF
TRBJ1-1 many TRBV11-2 - TGTGCCAGCAGCTTAGGGTCCGCGAACACTGAAGCTTTCTTT CASSLGSANTEAFF
TRBJ1-4 few TRBV9 - TGTGCCAGCAGCGTAGGACGGATCATACACAGCGGTGGGGAACTGTTTTTT CASSVGRIIHSGGELFF
TRBJ1-2 - TRBV5-1 - TGCGCCAGCAGCTTGGCGGAAGGTAAATATGGCTACACCTTC CASSLAEGKYGYTF
TRBJ2-4 few TRBV15 - TGTGCCACCAGCAGAGAGGGGTCAGCCAAAAACATTCAGTACTTC CATSREGSAKNIQYF
TRBJ1-1 few TRBV5-1 - TGCGCCAGCAGCCCTTTCGGCCCTTCGAGGGGTAGGGCTTTTGTAACTGAAGCTTTCTTT CASSPFGPSRGRAFVTEAFF
TRBJ1-1 few TRBV12-3/TRBV12-4 - TGTGCCAGCAACACCCTTGGGGACCGTGAAGCTTTCTTT CASNTLGDREAFF
TRBJ2-2 few TRBV5-8 TRBD2 TGTGCCAGCAGCTTTCTAGCGGGGCCCGCGAACACCGGGGAGCTGTTTTTT CASSFLAGPANTGELFF
TRBJ2-1 few TRBV7-9 - TGTGCCAGCACAAATCCGGGACCGCGAAGAAATGAGCAGTTCTTC CASTNPGPRRNEQFF
TRBJ2-7 - TRBV4-3 TRBD1 TGCGCCAGCAGCCACGCTACCGGGACAGCGGACTACGAGCAGTACTTC CASSHATGTADYEQYF
TRBJ2-7 few TRBV20-1 - TGCAGTGCTCGACTGGTACGACTAGTTGCCTACGAGCAGTACTTC CSARLVRLVAYEQYF
TRBJ1-5 - TRBV6-2/TRBV6-3 TRBD1 TGTGCCAGCAGCGCGGCCACTGGGACAGGGGCTAATCAGCCCCAGCATTTT CASSAATGTGANQPQHF
TRBJ1-5 few TRBV30 - TGTGCCTGGAGTGGCCCGGTCAATAGCAATCAGCCCCAGCATTTT CAWSGPVNSNQPQHF
TRBJ2-2 - TRBV9 - TGTGCCAGCAGCGTCCATGAGAGGTCCGGGGGTCCCGGGGAGCTGTTTTTT CASSVHERSGGPGELFF
TRBJ2-7 many TRBV7-9 TRBD1 TGTGCCAGCAGCCAAGGGCCGGACAGGAAAGACTCCTACGAGCAGTACTTC CASSQGPDRKDSYEQYF
TRBJ1-2 - TRBV7-9 - TGTGCCAGCAGCTTGGGCTGGGTCAGCTTCAGTAACTATGGCTACACCTTC CASSLGWVSFSNYGYTF
TRBJ1-1 - TRBV29-1 TRBD1 TGCAGCGGAAGAGGGTTATCGGGAGGCGGGACAGATGTCCTGAACACTGAAGCTTTCTTT CSGRGLSGGGTDVLNTEAFF
TRBJ2-6 - TRBV7-2 TRBD2 TGTGCCAGCAGCTTAGTCTCGGATAGCGGGACCCGGCGTTTGGCCAACGTCCTGACTTTC CASSLVSDSGTRRLANVLTF
TRBJ2-6 few TRBV5-6 - TGTGCCAGCAGCGTAGGGTATGGGGCCAACGTCCTGACTTTC CASSVGYGANVLTF
TRBJ2-7 - TRBV4-2 TRBD1 TGTGCCAGCAGCCACCCACAGGGGACGGTCTACGAGCAGTACTTC CASSHPQGTVYEQYF
TRBJ2-4 few TRBV24-1 TRBD1 TGTGCCACCAGTGCCGGGACAGGGGGCGCAAACATTCAGTACTTC CATSAGTGGANIQYF
TRBJ1-2 - TRBV15 - TGTGCCACCAGCAGAACGAGGGGGGACTATGGCTACACCTTC CATSRTRGDYGYTF
TRBJ1-6 few TRBV20-1 TRBD1 TGCAGTGCCGTCGCGGAACAGGGGGGAGGTTCACCCCTCCACTTT CSAVAEQGGGSPLHF
TRBJ2-7 few TRBV20-1 TRBD2 TGCAGTGCTAGAGATAGTGGAGTAGCGGGGGCCTACGAGCAGTACTTC CSARDSGVAGAYEQYF
TRBJ2-1 many TRBV3-1 - TGTGCCAGCAGCTCAGGTATGGGGGTTGGCTACAATGAGCAGTTCTTC CASSSGMGVGYNEQFF
TRBJ1-4 few TRBV6-6 - TGTGCCAGCAGTGAACTAGAAAAACTGTTTTTT CASSELEKLFF
TRBJ1-5 - TRBV4-2 TRBD1 TGTGCCAGCAGCCAAGAGGGGCAGGGGGCTTTTGATCAGCCCCAGCATTTT CASSQEGQGAFDQPQHF
TRBJ2-3 - TRBV12-5 - TGTGCTAGTGGCACGGGACCACTCAGGGCCGATACGCAGTATTTT CASGTGPLRADTQYF
TRBJ2-7 - TRBV11-2 TRBD1 TGTGCCAGCAGCTCGGTCGGGACAGGGGGTTTCGAGCAGTACTTC CASSSVGTGGFEQYF
TRBJ2-6 - TRBV12-3/TRBV12-4 - TGTGCCAGCAGCAACCCACAGGGCCCACGCTCTGGGGCCAACGTCCTGACTTTC CASSNPQGPRSGANVLTF
TRBJ2-1 many TRBV6-2/TRBV6-3 - TGTGCCAGCAGGGGGGGTATCGGAGGGGAGGCAGGCGAGGAGCAGTTCTTC CASRGGIGGEAGEEQFF
TRBJ2-2 - TRBV30 - TGTGCCGGCCGAACTTACACCGGGGAGCTGTTTTTT CAGRTYTGELFF
TRBJ2-2 - TRBV19 - TGTGCCAGTAGTATTCTAAGCGGCACCGGGGAGCTGTTTTTT CASSILSGTGELFF
TRBJ1-4 - TRBV7-9 - TGTGCCAGCAGCTTAAGTCTCCAGGGCCGGGAAAAACTGTTTTTT CASSLSLQGREKLFF
TRBJ2-2 - TRBV7-9 TRBD2 TGTGCCAGCAGAAGAGCGGGAACCAACACCGGGGAGCTGTTTTTT CASRRAGTNTGELFF
TRBJ2-3 - TRBV20-1 TRBD2 TGCAGTGCCAAGGGGACTAGCGGGGTGGCAGATACGCAGTATTTT CSAKGTSGVADTQYF
TRBJ2-7 many TRBV7-3 - TGTGCCAGCAGCCCCGGGACACCCTACGAGCAGTACTTC CASSPGTPYEQYF
TRBJ1-1 few TRBV6-5 - TGTGCCAGCAGTTACCAAGGTCGCACTGAAGCTTTCTTT CASSYQGRTEAFF
TRBJ2-1 few TRBV24-1 - TGTGCCACCCATTCGGGTCTTAACAATAATGAGCAGTTCTTC CATHSGLNNNEQFF
TRBJ2-3 once TRBV24-1 - TGTGCCACCAGTGATTACGGACGCACAGATACGCAGTATTTT CATSDYGRTDTQYF
TRBJ1-1 few TRBV6-6 TRBD1 TGTGCCAGCGCGAGGGGACAGGGGGTGTGGAACACTGAAGCTTTCTTT CASARGQGVWNTEAFF
TRBJ2-7 - TRBV7-9 TRBD2 TGTGCCAGCAGCTCCGGGACTAACGACTACGAGCAGTACTTC CASSSGTNDYEQYF
TRBJ2-2 many TRBV4-2 - TGTGCCAGCAGCCTCGGACGGGACACCGGGGAGCTGTTTTTT CASSLGRDTGELFF
TRBJ2-6 - TRBV7-9 - TGTGCCAGCAGCTTATCTACTCCTGGGGCCAACGTCCTGACTTTC CASSLSTPGANVLTF
TRBJ1-1 - TRBV28 - TGTGCCAGCAGTTTAACCCAGGGAGCTTTCTTT CASSLTQGAFF
TRBJ1-4 - TRBV27 - TGTGCCAGCAGTAACCGCCAGGAGGGAAAACTGTTTTTT CASSNRQEGKLFF
TRBJ2-5 - TRBV6-1 - TGTGCCAGCAGTGAATGGCGGGGAGGGGGGTTTACCAAAGAGACCCAGTACTTC CASSEWRGGGFTKETQYF
TRBJ2-7 few TRBV20-1 TRBD2 TGCAGTGCTAGGGCTAGCGGGAGACTCACCTACGAGCAGTACTTC CSARASGRLTYEQYF
TRBJ1-1 many TRBV5-6 TRBD1 TGTGCCAGCAGCCCGGGACAGGGGCGGGACACTGAAGCTTTCTTT CASSPGQGRDTEAFF
TRBJ1-3 few TRBV20-1 - TGCAGTGCTAGAGATCTGTCCAGGGGCGGAAACACCATATATTTT CSARDLSRGGNTIYF
TRBJ2-1 few TRBV11-2 - TGTGCCAGCAGCCCTAGGTTAGTTTCGAACAACAATGAGCAGTTCTTC CASSPRLVSNNNEQFF